The next 18 T cell receptor beta chains were all read from a single sample in a study of human T cells and chemical hapten exposure. TCRdb re-called the RACE reads through MiXCR, storing one row per CDR3 protein. The profile covers some 300,000 distinct CDR3 sequences, with about 5.4% appearing a single time and about 8.7% taken by the ten largest. The time point here: pre-sensitization, week 0. Treatment defined: therapeutic diphenylcyclopropenone sensitization with weekly scalp DPC. This material consisted of whole blood, taken in connection with sensitization to the hapten diphenylcyclopropenone (DPC). Every receptor here comes from a woman in her late teens or twenties with alopecia areata. Some clones in this sample may be carry-over from other donors' samples.

This clonotype was counted a single time. The chain links TRBV2 to TRBJ1-5; D is undetermined. Looked up from germline, CDR1 is SNHLY and CDR2 is FYNNEI. The CDR3 extends over 15 amino acids. V lost 5 bases to trimming and J lost 0 bases, with 11 bases between them. CDR3: CASSMVRSSNQPQHF. The DNA of the CDR3 is TGTGCCAGCAGTATGGTTCGGTCTAGCAATCAGCCCCAGCATTTT.

This clonotype was counted at least ten times. V gene TRBV7-8 combines with J gene TRBJ1-3; tentatively, D is TRBD1 (6 bases). Looked up from germline, CDR1 is SGHVS and CDR2 is FQNEAQ. The CDR3 is 18 amino acids. Trimming removed 0 bases at V and 1 base at J, with 16 bases between. CDR3 protein: CASSLAGGARRSGNTIYF. The CDR3 DNA sequence: TGTGCCAGCAGCTTAGCGGGGGGCGCCCGACGTTCTGGAAACACCATATATTTT.

This clonotype was detected ten times or more. The chain links TRBV6-6 to TRBJ1-5; D call uncertain. Trimming shortened V by 6 bases and J by 2 bases, and 8 bases separated the two germline ends. Germline assignment: CDR1 MNHNY and CDR2 SVGAGI (reference sequence). The CDR3 covers 13 residues. This CDR3 reads CASRWEGNQPQHF. The CDR3 nucleotides read TGTGCCAGCAGATGGGAAGGCAATCAGCCCCAGCATTTT.

This clonotype was detected a few times. The chain joins TRBV9 to TRBJ2-2; D may be TRBD2 (6 bases). Trimming took 1 base from V and 6 from J, leaving 13 bases between them. The germline CDR1 and CDR2 sequences are SGDLS and YYNGEE. The CDR3 is made up of 15 amino acids. In DNA form, the CDR3 reads TGTGCCAGCAGCGTATTGTCCAGGGAGGCCGGGGAGCTGTTTTTT. This codes for CASSVLSREAGELFF.

In this sample, this clonotype turned up a few times. This chain links TRBV20-1 with TRBJ2-3; no definite D call. The CDR3 length is 14 residues. The germline gives CDR1 DFQATT, CDR2 SNEGSKA (reference sequence). The ends were cut back, 5 bases at V and 0 bases at J, with 12 bases in the middle. Here the CDR3 DNA reads TGCAGTGCTCCCAAGGGTTGGAGCACAGATACGCAGTATTTT. Translating gives CSAPKGWSTDTQYF.

In this sample, this clonotype turned up many times. The chain couples TRBV7-9 to TRBJ2-1; D remains ambiguous. V was pared by 5 bases and J by 5 bases, with 19 bases between. This CDR3 is 16 amino acids long. CDR1 SEHNR and CDR2 FQNEAQ come from the germline V gene (reference sequence). DNA for the CDR3: TGTGCCAGCAGCCTCCTCCGAGGTCCAGTCCACAATGAGCAGTTCTTC. This codes for CASSLLRGPVHNEQFF. The whole variable domain, remainder taken from reference TRBV7-9 and TRBJ2-1, is DTGVSQNPRHKITKRGQNVTFRCDPISEHNRLYWYRQTLGQGPEFLTYFQNEAQLEKSRLLSDRFSAERPKGSFSTLEIQRTEQGDSAMYLCASSLLRGPVHNEQFFGPGTRLTVL.

This clonotype was counted many times. The CDR3 nucleotides read TGTGCCAGCAGTCTCCGGGGGACGATAGGACAGCCCCAGCATTTT. Its protein is CASSLRGTIGQPQHF. The V gene is TRBV7-2, the J gene TRBJ1-5; tentative D call: TRBD1 (5 bases). Trimming took off 6 bases at V and 7 bases at J, with 19 bases between the two ends. CDR1 and CDR2 from the germline V gene are SGHTA and FQGNSA. The CDR3 has 15 residues.

In its sample, this clonotype was seen a few times. The chain carries TRBV20-1 and TRBJ2-1; D is unresolved. Trimming removed 7 bases at V and 3 bases at J, with 7 bases between. The CDR3 extends over 11 amino acids. Germline loops: CDR1 DFQATT, CDR2 SNEGSKA (reference sequence). Here the CDR3 reads CSGKNYNEQFF. CDR3 nucleotides: TGCAGTGGTAAGAACTACAATGAGCAGTTCTTC.

The table lists this clonotype with many counts. The chain couples TRBV27 to TRBJ2-1, with D possibly being TRBD1 (6 bases). The germline gives CDR1 MNHEY, CDR2 SMNVEV (reference sequence). Between the trimmed V and J ends, which lost 3 bases and 7 bases, there was a span of 13 bases. CDR3 length: 14 amino acids. This chain's CDR3 is CASSLAGERNEQFF. As DNA, the CDR3 is TGTGCCAGCAGTTTGGCAGGGGAGAGGAATGAGCAGTTCTTC.

The chain uses TRBV14 and TRBJ2-5; a possible D gene is TRBD2 (7 bases). The CDR3 is 13 amino acids. Trimming took off 3 bases at V and 4 bases at J, with 9 bases between the two ends. Germline CDR1 reads SGHDN; CDR2 reads FVKESK. CDR3 region: CASSHAGAETQYF. DNA for the CDR3: TGTGCCAGCAGCCATGCGGGGGCAGAGACCCAGTACTTC. The full variable domain, rest sourced from reference TRBV14 and TRBJ2-5, is EAGVTQFPSHSVIEKGQTVTLRCDPISGHDNLYWYRRVMGKEIKFLLHFVKESKQDESGMPNNRFLAERTGGTYSTLKVQPAELEDSGVYFCASSHAGAETQYFGPGTRLLVL.

This clonotype was counted ten times or more. The chain has TRBV18 and TRBJ1-2; weak D call: TRBD1 (6 bases). The CDR3 is 15 amino acids. Trimming shortened V by 5 bases and J by 4 bases, and 17 bases separated the two germline ends. CDR1 is KGHSH, CDR2 LQKENI, per germline. The CDR3 region is CASSFSDGTSYGYTF. CDR3 nucleotides: TGTGCCAGCTCATTCTCTGACGGGACAAGCTATGGCTACACCTTC.

J is TRBJ2-7 and V is TRBV3-1; weak D call: TRBD2 (5 bases). CDR1 LGHDT and CDR2 YNNKEL come from the germline V gene (reference sequence). The CDR3 loop spans 14 amino acids. The V end was cut by 0 bases, the J end by 0 bases, with 6 bases between. The CDR3 sequence is CASSQDRGSYEQYF. The CDR3 bases are TGTGCCAGCAGCCAAGACCGGGGCTCCTACGAGCAGTACTTC.

In its sample, this clonotype was seen many times. The V call is TRBV6-1, the J call TRBJ1-2, with D unclear. Looked up from germline, CDR1 is MNHNS and CDR2 is SASEGT. Deletions cut 7 bases from V and 4 bases from J, with 10 bases between. The CDR3 sequence is 12 residues long. The CDR3 loop is CASMKASYGYTF. The CDR3 DNA follows: TGTGCCAGCATGAAGGCCAGCTATGGCTACACCTTC.

This clonotype was counted only a few times. V usage is TRBV12-2 and J usage is TRBJ1-1. TRBV12-2 is recorded as a pseudogene. The CDR3 runs to 15 residues. CDR3 sequence reads: CASRLAPRRRTEAFF. The CDR3 DNA reads TGTGCAAGTCGCTTAGCTCCTCGCCGGCGCACTGAAGCTTTCTTT.

In its sample, this clonotype was seen a few times. This sequence joins TRBV9 and TRBJ2-1; TRBD1 or TRBD2 may be the D gene (5 bases each). The CDR3 spans 16 residues. Per germline, CDR1 SGDLS and CDR2 YYNGEE. V was clipped by 1 base and J by 2 bases, with 13 bases between them. The CDR3 region is CASSVQTGPPYNEQFF. CDR3 nucleotide sequence: TGTGCCAGCAGCGTACAAACGGGACCACCCTACAATGAGCAGTTCTTC.

This clonotype was recorded a few times. The chain is built from TRBV5-1 and TRBJ2-2; 8 positions match TRBD2. This CDR3 has 15 amino acids. CDR1 SGHRS and CDR2 YFSETQ come from the germline V gene. The V gene end was trimmed by 2 bases and the J gene end by 3 bases; junction bases not matched to a gene: 3. The CDR3 region has the DNA TGCGCCAGCAGCTTAAGAGCGGGGGACACCGGGGAGCTGTTTTTT. Translation gives CASSLRAGDTGELFF. The whole variable domain, remainder taken from reference TRBV5-1 and TRBJ2-2, is KAGVTQTPRYLIKTRGQQVTLSCSPISGHRSVSWYQQTPGQGLQFLFEYFSETQRNKGNFPGRFSGRQFSNSRSEMNVSTLELGDSALYLCASSLRAGDTGELFFGEGSRLTVL.

In its sample, this clonotype was seen a few times. The chain carries TRBV20-1 and TRBJ1-2; D possibly corresponds to TRBD1 (5 bases). Trimming shortened V by 0 bases and J by 3 bases, and 14 bases separated the two germline ends. Germline values: CDR1 DFQATT, CDR2 SNEGSKA (reference sequence). The CDR3 is 15 amino acids. CDR3 protein: CSARDLRGAHYGYTF. In DNA, the CDR3 is TGCAGTGCTAGAGATCTCCGAGGGGCGCACTATGGCTACACCTTC.

This clonotype has more than one count but fewer than ten. J is TRBJ1-5 and V is TRBV12-3 or TRBV12-4, with a tentative D call TRBD1 (6 bases). The CDR3 runs to 15 residues. V gave up 5 bases and J gave up 1 base, with 12 bases separating them. The CDR3 protein is CASSLRGESNQPQHF. DNA of the CDR3: TGTGCCAGCAGTCTCAGGGGAGAGAGCAATCAGCCCCAGCATTTT.